This TCR beta chain was sequenced in a study of T-cell reconstitution after alpha-beta-depleted transplantation in children. General observations from the study: About two months after transplant, alpha-beta T cells reportedly came from several hundred expanded graft clones. T-cell counts and diversity at one year following transplant were attributed mainly to newly produced T cells.

Per the germline V gene, CDR1 is DFQATT and CDR2 is SNEGSKA (reference sequence). After removal of 6 bases from V and 1 base from J, the junction contained 5 bases not matched to a gene. The CDR3 loop spans 13 amino acids. This clonotype was recorded many times. Its target is not known. As it was prepared, the TCRbeta library received unique molecular identifiers. TCRdb processed the PCR reads anew with MiXCR; each CDR3 protein has one entry. The repertoire includes hundreds of thousands of distinct CDR3 sequences, around 10% of them detected once, and approximately 7% sits in the top ten. The chain has TRBV20-1 and TRBJ1-1; 7 bases match TRBD1. The origin of this receptor is a boy under two years old with acute myeloid leukemia, due to receive a stem cell transplant. Sequenced here: PBMCs, sampled before TCRalphabeta/CD19-depleted stem cell transplant. The CDR3: CSAWTGSNTEAFF. The CDR3 DNA reads as TGCAGTGCCTGGACAGGTTCGAACACTGAAGCTTTCTTT.